This entry features one T cell receptor beta chain sequence. CDR1 and CDR2 from the germline V gene are KGHSH and LQKENI. This CDR3 contains 15 residues. Trimming stripped 3 bases from V and 0 bases from J, with 9 bases between. Assay: immunoSEQ multiplex PCR; the TCRdb copy retains only in-frame clones and omits some. The data show roughly 150,000 clones, with 93% seen just once and 4.5% to 6% held by the top ten. The data are from a study of control samples from healthy donors and cancer patients. Material for sequencing was blood. The origin of this receptor is a man younger than 30 in good health. This chain connects TRBV18 to TRBJ1-3; D is uncertain. This CDR3 is CASSPPGYSGNTIYF. CDR3 nucleotide sequence: TGTGCCAGCTCACCTCCGGGCTACTCTGGAAACACCATATATTTT.